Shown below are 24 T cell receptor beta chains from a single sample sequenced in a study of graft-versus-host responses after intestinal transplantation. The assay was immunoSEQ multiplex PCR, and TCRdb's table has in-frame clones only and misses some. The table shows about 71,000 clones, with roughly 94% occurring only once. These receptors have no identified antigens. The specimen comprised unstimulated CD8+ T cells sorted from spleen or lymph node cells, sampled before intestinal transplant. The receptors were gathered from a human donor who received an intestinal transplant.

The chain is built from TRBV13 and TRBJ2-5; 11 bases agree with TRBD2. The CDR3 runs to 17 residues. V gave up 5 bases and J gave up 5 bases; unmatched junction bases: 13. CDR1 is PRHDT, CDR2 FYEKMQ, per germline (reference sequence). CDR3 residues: CASSLLSSGRAQETQYF. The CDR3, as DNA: TGTGCCAGCAGCCTCCTAAGTAGCGGGAGGGCCCAGGAGACCCAGTACTTC.

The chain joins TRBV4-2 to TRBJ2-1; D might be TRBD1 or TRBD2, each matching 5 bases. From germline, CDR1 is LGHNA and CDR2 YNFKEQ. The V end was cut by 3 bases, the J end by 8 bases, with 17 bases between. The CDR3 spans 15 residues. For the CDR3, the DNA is TGTGCCAGCAGCCACCCAGCACTCGGGGCCGATGAGCAGTTCTTC. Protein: CASSHPALGADEQFF.

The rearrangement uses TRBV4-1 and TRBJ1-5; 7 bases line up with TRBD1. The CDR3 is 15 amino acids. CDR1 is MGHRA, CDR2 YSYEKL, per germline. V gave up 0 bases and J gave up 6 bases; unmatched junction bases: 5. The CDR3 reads CASSQDHYRGQPQHF. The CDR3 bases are TGCGCCAGCAGCCAAGATCATTACAGGGGTCAGCCCCAGCATTTT.

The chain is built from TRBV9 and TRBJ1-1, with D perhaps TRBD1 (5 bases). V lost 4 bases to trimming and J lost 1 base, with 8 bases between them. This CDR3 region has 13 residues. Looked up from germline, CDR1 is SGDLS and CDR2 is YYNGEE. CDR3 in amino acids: CASSPGQNTEAFF. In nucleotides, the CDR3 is TGTGCCAGCAGCCCCGGACAGAACACTGAAGCTTTCTTT.

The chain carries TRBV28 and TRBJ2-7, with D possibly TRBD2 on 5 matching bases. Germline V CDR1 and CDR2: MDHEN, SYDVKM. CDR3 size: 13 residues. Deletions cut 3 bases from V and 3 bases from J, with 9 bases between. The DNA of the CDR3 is TGTGCCAGCAGTTTGTCGGGATTCTACGAGCAGTACTTC. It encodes CASSLSGFYEQYF.

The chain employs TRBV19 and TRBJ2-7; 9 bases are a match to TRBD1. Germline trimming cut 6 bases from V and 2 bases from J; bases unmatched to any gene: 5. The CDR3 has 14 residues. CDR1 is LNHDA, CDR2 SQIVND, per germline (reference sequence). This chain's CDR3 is CASSTGGPAYEQYF. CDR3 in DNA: TGTGCCAGTAGCACAGGGGGCCCCGCCTACGAGCAGTACTTC.

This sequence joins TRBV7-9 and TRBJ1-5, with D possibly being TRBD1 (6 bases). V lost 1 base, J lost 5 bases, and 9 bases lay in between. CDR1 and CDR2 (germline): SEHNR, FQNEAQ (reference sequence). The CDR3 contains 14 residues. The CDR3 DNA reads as TGTGCCAGCAGCTTAGGGCCAGGGGATCAGCCCCAGCATTTT. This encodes CASSLGPGDQPQHF. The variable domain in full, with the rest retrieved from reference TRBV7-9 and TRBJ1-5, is DTGVSQNPRHKITKRGQNVTFRCDPISEHNRLYWYRQTLGQGPEFLTYFQNEAQLEKSRLLSDRFSAERPKGSFSTLEIQRTEQGDSAMYLCASSLGPGDQPQHFGDGTRLSIL.

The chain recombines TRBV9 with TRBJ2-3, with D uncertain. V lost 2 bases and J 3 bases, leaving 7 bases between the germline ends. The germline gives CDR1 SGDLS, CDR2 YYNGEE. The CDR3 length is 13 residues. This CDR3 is CASSVSWTDTQYF. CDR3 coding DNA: TGTGCCAGCAGCGTTTCTTGGACAGATACGCAGTATTTT.

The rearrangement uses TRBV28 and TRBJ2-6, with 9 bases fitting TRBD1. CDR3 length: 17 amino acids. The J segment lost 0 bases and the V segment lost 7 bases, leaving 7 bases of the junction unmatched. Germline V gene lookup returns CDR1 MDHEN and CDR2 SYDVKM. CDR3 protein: CASKGGQGTSGANVLTF. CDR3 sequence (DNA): TGTGCCAGCAAGGGGGGACAGGGTACCTCTGGGGCCAACGTCCTGACTTTC.

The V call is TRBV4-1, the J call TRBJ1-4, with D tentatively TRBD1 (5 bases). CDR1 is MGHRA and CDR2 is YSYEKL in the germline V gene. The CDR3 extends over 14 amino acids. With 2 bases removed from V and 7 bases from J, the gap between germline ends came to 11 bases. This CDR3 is CASSQTHTGEKLFF. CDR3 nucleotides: TGCGCCAGCAGCCAAACTCATACAGGTGAAAAACTGTTTTTT.

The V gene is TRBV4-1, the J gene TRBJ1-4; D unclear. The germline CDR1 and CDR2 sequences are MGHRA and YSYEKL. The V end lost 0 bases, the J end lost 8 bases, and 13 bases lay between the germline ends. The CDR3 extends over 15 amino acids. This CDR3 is CASSQELFWEEKLFF. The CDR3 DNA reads TGCGCCAGCAGCCAAGAGCTATTTTGGGAGGAAAAACTGTTTTTT.

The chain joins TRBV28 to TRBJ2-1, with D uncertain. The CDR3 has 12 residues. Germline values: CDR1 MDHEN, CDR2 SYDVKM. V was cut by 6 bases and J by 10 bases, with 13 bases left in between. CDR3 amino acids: CASSLETWEQFF. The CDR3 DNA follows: TGTGCCAGCAGCCTAGAGACGTGGGAGCAGTTCTTC.

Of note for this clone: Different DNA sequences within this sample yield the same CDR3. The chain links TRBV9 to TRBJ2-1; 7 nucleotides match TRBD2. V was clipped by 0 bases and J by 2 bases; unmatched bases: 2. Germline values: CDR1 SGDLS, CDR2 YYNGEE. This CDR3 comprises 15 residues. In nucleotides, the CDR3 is TGTGCCAGCAGCGTAGGGGGGGGGACCTACAATGAGCAGTTCTTC. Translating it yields CASSVGGGTYNEQFF.

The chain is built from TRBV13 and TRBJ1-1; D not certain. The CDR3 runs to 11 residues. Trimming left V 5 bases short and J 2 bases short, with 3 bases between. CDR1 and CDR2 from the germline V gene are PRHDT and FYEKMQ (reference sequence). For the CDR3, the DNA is TGTGCCAGCAGCGACAACACTGAAGCTTTCTTT. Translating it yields CASSDNTEAFF.

The CDR3 coding sequence is TGTGCCAGCCAGATAGGAGGGGAGGGGTACGAGCAGTACTTC. As protein: CASQIGGEGYEQYF. The rearrangement joins TRBV6-6 to TRBJ2-7; 7 nucleotides line up with TRBD2. Germline-derived CDR1 and CDR2 are MNHNY and SVGAGI (reference sequence). The ends lost 8 bases at V and 4 bases at J; junction bases unmatched: 11. The CDR3 runs 14 residues.

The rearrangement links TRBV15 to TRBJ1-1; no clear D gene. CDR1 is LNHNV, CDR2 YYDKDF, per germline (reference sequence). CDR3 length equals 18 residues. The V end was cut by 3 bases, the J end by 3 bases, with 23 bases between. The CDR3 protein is CATSRPRIFGLPDTEAFF. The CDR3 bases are TGTGCCACCAGCAGGCCTAGAATATTTGGTTTGCCGGACACTGAAGCTTTCTTT. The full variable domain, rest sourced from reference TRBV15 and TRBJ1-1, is DAMVIQNPRYQVTQFGKPVTLSCSQTLNHNVMYWYQQKSSQAPKLLFHYYDKDFNNEADTPDNFQSRRPNTSFCFLDIRSPGLGDTAMYLCATSRPRIFGLPDTEAFFGQGTRLTVV.

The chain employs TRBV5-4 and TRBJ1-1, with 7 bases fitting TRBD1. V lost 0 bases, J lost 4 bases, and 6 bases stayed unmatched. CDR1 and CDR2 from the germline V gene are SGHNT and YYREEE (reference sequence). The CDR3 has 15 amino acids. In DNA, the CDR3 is TGTGCCAGCAGCTTGGGGGCACCAGGGGGCACTGAAGCTTTCTTT. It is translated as CASSLGAPGGTEAFF.

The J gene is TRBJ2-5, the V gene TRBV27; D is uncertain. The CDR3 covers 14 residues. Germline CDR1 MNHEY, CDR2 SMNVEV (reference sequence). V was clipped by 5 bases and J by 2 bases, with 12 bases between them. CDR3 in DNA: TGTGCCAGCAGTGTAAGACACCAACAAGAGACCCAGTACTTC. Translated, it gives CASSVRHQQETQYF.

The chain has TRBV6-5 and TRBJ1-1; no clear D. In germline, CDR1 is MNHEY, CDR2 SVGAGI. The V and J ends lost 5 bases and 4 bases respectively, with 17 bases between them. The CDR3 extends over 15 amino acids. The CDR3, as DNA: TGTGCCAGCAGTCTCACACGACCGGGCAGCACTGAAGCTTTCTTT. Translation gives CASSLTRPGSTEAFF.

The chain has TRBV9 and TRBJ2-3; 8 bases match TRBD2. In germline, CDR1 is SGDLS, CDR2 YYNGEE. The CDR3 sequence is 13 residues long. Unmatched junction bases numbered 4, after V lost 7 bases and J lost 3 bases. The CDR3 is CASGERETDTQYF. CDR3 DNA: TGTGCCAGCGGGGAGCGGGAGACAGATACGCAGTATTTT.

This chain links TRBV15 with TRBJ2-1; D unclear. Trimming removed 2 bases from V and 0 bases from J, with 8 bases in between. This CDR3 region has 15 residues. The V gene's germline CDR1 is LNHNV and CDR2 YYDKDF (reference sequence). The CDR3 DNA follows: TGTGCCACCAGCAGAAAGGAGAGCTCCTACAATGAGCAGTTCTTC. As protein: CATSRKESSYNEQFF.

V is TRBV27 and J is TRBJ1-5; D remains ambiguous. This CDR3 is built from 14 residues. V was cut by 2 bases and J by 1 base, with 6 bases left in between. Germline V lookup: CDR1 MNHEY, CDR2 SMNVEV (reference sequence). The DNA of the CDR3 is TGTGCCAGCAGTTTAGGGCGCAGCAATCAGCCCCAGCATTTT. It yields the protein CASSLGRSNQPQHF.

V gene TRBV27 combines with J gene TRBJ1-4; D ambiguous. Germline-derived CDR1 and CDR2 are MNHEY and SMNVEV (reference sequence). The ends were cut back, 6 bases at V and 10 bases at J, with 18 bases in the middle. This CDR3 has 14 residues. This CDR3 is CASSQYLVDGKLFF. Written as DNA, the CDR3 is TGTGCCAGCAGCCAATACCTGGTAGATGGAAAACTGTTTTTT. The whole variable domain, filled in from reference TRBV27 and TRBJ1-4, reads EAQVTQNPRYLITVTGKKLTVTCSQNMNHEYMSWYRQDPGLGLRQIYYSMNVEVTDKGDVPEGYKVSRKEKRNFPLILESPSPNQTSLYFCASSQYLVDGKLFFGSGTQLSVL.

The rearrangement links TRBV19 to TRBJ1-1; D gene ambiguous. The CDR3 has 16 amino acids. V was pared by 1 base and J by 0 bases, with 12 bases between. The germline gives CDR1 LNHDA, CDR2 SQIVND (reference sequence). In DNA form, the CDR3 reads TGTGCCAGTAGTATAGGAGGTCCCGGCATGAACACTGAAGCTTTCTTT. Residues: CASSIGGPGMNTEAFF.